This T cell receptor (beta chain) was sequenced during a study of identical twins. The V and J ends lost 2 bases and 5 bases respectively, with 10 bases between them. The CDR3 is 14 amino acids. In TCRdb, the 5' RACE reads were re-called with MiXCR into one record per CDR3 protein. Seen here are more than 200,000 distinct CDR3 sequences, approximately 9% observed once, and the top ten hold 4.5% to 5.5%. A few counts support this clonotype. This chain joins TRBV12-3 or TRBV12-4 and TRBJ2-1; weak D call: TRBD1 (5 bases). The sequence was obtained from a woman between 18 and 29 years old in good health. Sequencing was carried out using memory (CD45RO+) T cells sorted from blood. The CDR3: CASSLKGSNNEQFF. CDR3 in DNA: TGTGCCAGCAGTTTAAAGGGGTCTAACAATGAGCAGTTCTTC.